Sequencing of this T cell receptor beta chain was carried out in a study of post-analysis software for immune sequencing data. Broader study findings: Multiple sclerosis patients had significantly lower normalized Chao1 diversity than controls. With TRBV5-6, TRBV5-1 and TRBV20-1 included, 4 to 6 TRBV segments were more frequent in patients than in controls. Samples prepared in the same batch strongly co-clustered by F measure.

As for this clonotype: Its specificity is not known.

This CDR3 has 13 residues. The germline V and J ends were trimmed by 8 bases and 0 bases, with 9 bases remaining between them. Germline CDR1 is LNHNV and CDR2 is YYDKDF (reference sequence). Unique molecular identifiers were carried by the TCR beta cDNA libraries. MiXCR, run by TCRdb on the PCR reads, gives a single entry per CDR3 protein. Of 400,000 to 500,000 distinct CDR3 sequences in the sample, 30% to 40% are singletons; the top ten hold 7.6%. The clonotype was recovered from a girl aged 2-9 years with multiple sclerosis. This chain joins TRBV15 and TRBJ2-3; D remains unclear. Sequenced sample: blood. CDR3 in amino acids: CATELSSTDTQYF. DNA of the CDR3: TGTGCCACCGAACTATCCAGCACAGATACGCAGTATTTT.